The rows below give T cell receptor beta chains drawn from one sample of a study of blood T cells in healthy people across ages. TCRdb reanalysed the 5' RACE reads using MiXCR and keeps one entry per CDR3 protein. Seen here are about 640,000 distinct CDR3 sequences, approximately 30% observed once, and the top ten hold approximately 15%. Sequencing used blood. These receptors originate from a woman of 80 years or more in good health. CDR3s include the opening cysteine and the closing phenylalanine or tryptophan. The D gene is left open where the match is weak. Size tells how often a clone was seen (once, few, many) or the class of an expanded clone, and some rows leave it out.

NA	TRBV19	NA	TRBJ1-5	CASSMGARGNQPQHF	TGTGCCAGTAGTATGGGCGCCAGGGGCAATCAGCCCCAGCATTTT
many	TRBV4-3	NA	TRBJ2-3	CASSQQGTSDTQYF	TGCGCCAGCAGCCAACAGGGGACTTCGGATACGCAGTATTTT
many	TRBV9	TRBD1	TRBJ1-6	CASSVRTGHNSPLHF	TGTGCCAGCAGCGTCCGGACAGGGCACAATTCACCCCTCCACTTT
NA	TRBV5-1	NA	TRBJ1-1	CASNEGVEAFF	TGCGCCAGCAATGAGGGGGTTGAAGCTTTCTTT
NA	TRBV12-3/TRBV12-4	NA	TRBJ1-1	CASSYTGAKAFF	TGTGCCAGCAGTTATACGGGCGCCAAGGCTTTCTTT
many	TRBV6-1	TRBD1	TRBJ2-7	CASSPRGTGSSYEQYF	TGTGCCAGCAGCCCCAGAGGGACAGGGTCCTCCTACGAGCAGTACTTC
many	TRBV7-2	NA	TRBJ2-3	CASSPATDTQYF	TGTGCCAGCAGCCCTGCGACAGATACGCAGTATTTT
few	TRBV7-2	NA	TRBJ1-1	CASSQTLNTEAFF	TGTGCCAGCAGCCAGACACTGAACACTGAAGCTTTCTTT
few	TRBV20-1	NA	TRBJ1-5	CSASSTRSNQPQHF	TGCAGTGCTAGCTCTACCCGGAGCAATCAGCCCCAGCATTTT
many	TRBV10-3	TRBD2	TRBJ2-1	CATSPSGGGNEQFF	TGTGCCACCAGCCCTAGCGGGGGGGGTAATGAGCAGTTCTTC
few	TRBV7-2	NA	TRBJ1-1	CASSLGPGGGAFF	TGTGCCAGCAGCTTAGGCCCGGGAGGGGGAGCTTTCTTT
many	TRBV20-1	TRBD1	TRBJ2-7	CSAPDRGRLAQYF	TGCAGTGCCCCCGACAGGGGCCGTTTAGCTCAGTACTTC
NA	TRBV19	NA	TRBJ2-1	CASSIKRASEQFF	TGTGCCAGTAGTATAAAAAGGGCTAGTGAGCAGTTCTTC
many	TRBV30	TRBD2	TRBJ2-3	CAWSRSGTSAEDTQYF	TGTGCCTGGAGTAGGTCCGGGACTAGCGCAGAAGATACGCAGTATTTT
many	TRBV6-2/TRBV6-3	TRBD1	TRBJ2-7	CASSYGGQGVGQYF	TGTGCCAGCAGCTACGGGGGACAGGGGGTCGGGCAGTACTTC
NA	TRBV28	NA	TRBJ1-4	CASSPVSPRIEKRFF	TGTGCCAGCAGTCCGGTGTCCCCGCGTATTGAAAAACGGTTTTTT
NA	TRBV20-1	TRBD2	TRBJ2-3	CSAWASGGADTQYF	TGCAGTGCATGGGCTAGCGGGGGTGCAGATACGCAGTATTTT
many	TRBV20-1	TRBD1	TRBJ2-5	CSAPPTGGRETQYF	TGCAGTGCTCCTCCTACAGGGGGCAGGGAGACCCAGTACTTC
NA	TRBV30	TRBD1	TRBJ2-2	CAWDSDRGSYTGELFF	TGTGCCTGGGACTCCGACAGGGGATCGTACACCGGGGAGCTGTTTTTT
NA	TRBV7-2	TRBD1	TRBJ2-5	CASSLARGQVETQYF	TGTGCCAGCAGCTTAGCCAGGGGGCAGGTGGAGACCCAGTACTTC
NA	TRBV7-3	NA	TRBJ2-1	CASSVSPSPGRKNEQFF	TGTGCCAGCAGCGTAAGCCCCTCTCCGGGACGAAAAAATGAGCAGTTCTTC
many	TRBV2	TRBD2	TRBJ2-3	CASTFQGAGSGGSTDTQYF	TGTGCCAGCACTTTCCAGGGGGCAGGTAGCGGGGGGAGCACAGATACGCAGTATTTT
few	TRBV2	TRBD2	TRBJ2-5	CAGNWRGTGETQYF	TGTGCCGGAAACTGGCGGGGGACGGGAGAGACCCAGTACTTC
NA	TRBV20-1	NA	TRBJ1-1	CSARPPGTNTEAFF	TGCAGTGCTAGACCGCCAGGGACGAACACTGAAGCTTTCTTT
many	TRBV7-2	NA	TRBJ1-5	CASSLEGGGYSNQPQHF	TGTGCCAGCAGCTTAGAGGGGGGCGGTTATAGCAATCAGCCCCAGCATTTT
few	TRBV7-6	NA	TRBJ1-2	CASSLVAVQGGGYTF	TGTGCCAGCAGCTTAGTCGCCGTGCAGGGAGGTGGCTACACCTTC
few	TRBV21-1	NA	TRBJ2-3	CASSTRGGDRRTDTQYF	TGTGCCAGCAGCACGAGGGGAGGTGACAGGCGCACAGATACGCAGTATTTT
many	TRBV12-3/TRBV12-4	NA	TRBJ2-1	CASSLDSIYNEQFF	TGTGCCAGCAGTTTGGATTCGATCTACAATGAGCAGTTCTTC
NA	TRBV7-9	NA	TRBJ2-1	CASSFLGSIQNEQFF	TGTGCCAGCAGCTTTCTGGGGTCGATTCAGAATGAGCAGTTCTTC
NA	TRBV3-1	NA	TRBJ2-7	CASSQELSSYEQYF	TGTGCCAGCAGCCAAGAACTTAGCTCCTACGAGCAGTACTTC
few	TRBV9	NA	TRBJ2-2	CASSVQGLSGELFF	TGTGCCAGCAGCGTACAGGGGTTATCCGGGGAGCTGTTTTTT
few	TRBV12-3/TRBV12-4	NA	TRBJ1-1	CASTAGSGTEAFF	TGTGCCAGCACCGCGGGCTCAGGGACTGAAGCTTTCTTT
NA	TRBV28	NA	TRBJ2-5	CASSFGHYQETQYF	TGTGCCAGCAGTTTCGGGCACTACCAAGAGACCCAGTACTTC
many	TRBV7-8	NA	TRBJ2-7	CASSSQGGSYEQYF	TGTGCCAGCAGCTCGCAGGGGGGCTCCTACGAGCAGTACTTC
few	TRBV7-2	TRBD1	TRBJ1-5	CASRPTTGPNQPQHF	TGTGCCAGCAGGCCAACGACAGGGCCCAATCAGCCCCAGCATTTT
many	TRBV9	TRBD2	TRBJ2-5	CASSALAGGLGGTQYF	TGTGCCAGCAGCGCCCTAGCGGGGGGGCTCGGTGGGACCCAGTACTTC
NA	TRBV27	NA	TRBJ2-5	CASRPGMGEETQYF	TGTGCCAGCAGACCGGGGATGGGAGAAGAGACCCAGTACTTC
many	TRBV5-1	NA	TRBJ1-2	CASSLEGGRGYTF	TGCGCCAGCAGCTTGGAAGGGGGTCGCGGCTACACCTTC
few	TRBV4-1	NA	TRBJ2-7	CASSQDLGGSPYEQYF	TGCGCCAGCAGCCAAGATCTAGGGGGGAGTCCCTACGAGCAGTACTTC
many	TRBV6-1	TRBD2	TRBJ2-3	CASSGTSGGTPLTDTQYF	TGTGCCAGCAGTGGGACTAGCGGGGGGACCCCACTCACAGATACGCAGTATTTT
many	TRBV10-3	TRBD1	TRBJ2-3	CAIRGQGRGTDTQYF	TGTGCCATCAGGGGACAGGGGCGGGGAACAGATACGCAGTATTTT
many	TRBV7-9	NA	TRBJ2-7	CASSHASRDYEQYF	TGTGCCAGCAGTCACGCTAGCAGGGACTACGAGCAGTACTTC
many	TRBV7-9	NA	TRBJ2-7	CASSLRGGDRDSYEQYF	TGTGCCAGCAGCTTAAGGGGCGGTGACAGAGACTCCTACGAGCAGTACTTC
many	TRBV5-1	NA	TRBJ2-2	CASRNSGLYTGELFF	TGCGCCAGCAGGAACAGTGGGCTTTACACCGGGGAGCTGTTTTTT
many	TRBV12-3/TRBV12-4	NA	TRBJ1-6	CASSLGDGNSPLHF	TGTGCCAGCAGTTTAGGGGACGGTAATTCACCCCTCCACTTT
NA	TRBV20-1	TRBD2	TRBJ2-5	CSARDQGLATRETQYF	TGCAGTGCTAGAGATCAGGGACTAGCGACCCGAGAGACCCAGTACTTC
many	TRBV11-2	NA	TRBJ2-1	CASSPWGASYNEQFF	TGTGCCAGCAGCCCGTGGGGGGCTTCCTACAATGAGCAGTTCTTC
NA	TRBV11-3	TRBD1	TRBJ2-1	CASSPGQGYHNEQFF	TGTGCCAGCAGCCCGGGACAGGGCTACCACAATGAGCAGTTCTTC
NA	TRBV18	NA	TRBJ2-4	CANSPDGRGGSIQYF	TGTGCCAACTCACCAGATGGCAGGGGAGGAAGCATTCAGTACTTC
many	TRBV20-1	NA	TRBJ2-7	CSAVPGGYEQYF	TGCAGTGCTGTCCCCGGGGGCTACGAGCAGTACTTC
many	TRBV2	NA	TRBJ2-4	CASRPQLSIQYF	TGTGCCAGCAGGCCGCAACTCAGCATTCAGTACTTC
NA	TRBV20-1	TRBD2	TRBJ2-1	CSARDFGPLAGGDNEQFF	TGCAGTGCTAGAGACTTCGGGCCGCTAGCGGGGGGGGACAATGAGCAGTTCTTC
many	TRBV5-1	NA	TRBJ2-1	CASSLETRRSGEQFF	TGCGCCAGCAGCTTGGAGACTAGGCGCTCAGGTGAGCAGTTCTTC
NA	TRBV12-3/TRBV12-4	NA	TRBJ2-3	CASRPGRGRADTEYF	TGTGCCAGTCGTCCGGGACGGGGACGCGCAGATACGGAATATTTT